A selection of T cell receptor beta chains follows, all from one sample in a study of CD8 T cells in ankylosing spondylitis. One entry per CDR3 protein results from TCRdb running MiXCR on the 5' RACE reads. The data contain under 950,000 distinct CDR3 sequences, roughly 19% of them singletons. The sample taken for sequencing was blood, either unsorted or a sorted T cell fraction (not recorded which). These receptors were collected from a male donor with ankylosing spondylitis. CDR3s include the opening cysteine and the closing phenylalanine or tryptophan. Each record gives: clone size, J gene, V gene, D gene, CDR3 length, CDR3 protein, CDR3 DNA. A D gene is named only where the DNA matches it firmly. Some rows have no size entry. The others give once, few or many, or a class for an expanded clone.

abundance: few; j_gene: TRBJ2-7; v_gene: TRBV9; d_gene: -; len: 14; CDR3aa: CASSVRDNTYEQYF; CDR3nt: TGTGCCAGCAGCGTCCGGGACAATACCTACGAGCAGTACTTC
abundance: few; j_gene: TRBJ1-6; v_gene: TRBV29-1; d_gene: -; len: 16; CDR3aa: CSGQWQKGSYNSPLHF; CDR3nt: TGCAGCGGTCAATGGCAGAAGGGCTCCTATAATTCACCCCTCCACTTT
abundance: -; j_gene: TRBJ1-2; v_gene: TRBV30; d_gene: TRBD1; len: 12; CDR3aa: CAWSEGAYAYTF; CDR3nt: TGTGCCTGGAGTGAGGGGGCTTATGCCTACACCTTC
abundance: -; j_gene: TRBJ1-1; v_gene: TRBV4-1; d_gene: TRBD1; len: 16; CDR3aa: CASSQDTTGMNTEAFF; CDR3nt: TGCGCCAGCAGCCAAGATACGACAGGGATGAACACTGAAGCTTTCTTT
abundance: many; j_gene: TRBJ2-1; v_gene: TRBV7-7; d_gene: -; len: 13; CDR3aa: CASSSGAGNEQFF; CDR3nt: TGTGCCAGCAGCTCGGGGGCCGGGAATGAGCAGTTCTTC
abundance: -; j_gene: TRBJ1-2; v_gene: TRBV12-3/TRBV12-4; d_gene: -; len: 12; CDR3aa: CASSFKGLGYTF; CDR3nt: TGTGCCAGCAGTTTCAAGGGGCTTGGCTACACCTTC
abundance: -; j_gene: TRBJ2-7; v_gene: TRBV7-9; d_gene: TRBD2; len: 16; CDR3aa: CASSRSTSGPNYEQYF; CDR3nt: TGTGCCAGCAGCCGATCGACTAGCGGACCCAACTACGAGCAGTACTTC
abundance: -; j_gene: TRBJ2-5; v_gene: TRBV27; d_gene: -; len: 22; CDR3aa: CASSLSFGTGEFSSGIQETQYF; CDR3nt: TGTGCCAGCAGTTTGTCTTTTGGGACAGGGGAATTCTCTAGCGGGATTCAAGAGACCCAGTACTTC
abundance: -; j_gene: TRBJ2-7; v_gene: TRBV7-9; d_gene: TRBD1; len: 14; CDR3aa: CASSERDSSYEQYF; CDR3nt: TGTGCCAGCAGCGAACGGGACAGTTCCTACGAGCAGTACTTC
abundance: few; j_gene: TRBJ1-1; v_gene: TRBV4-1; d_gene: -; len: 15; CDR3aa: CASSQDWPRNTEAFF; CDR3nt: TGCGCCAGCAGCCAAGACTGGCCACGAAACACTGAAGCTTTCTTT
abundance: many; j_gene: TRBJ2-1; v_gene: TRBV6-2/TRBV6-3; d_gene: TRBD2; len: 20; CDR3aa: CASSSSRSGGPLALKNEQFF; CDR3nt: TGTGCCAGCTCTAGCTCGCGTAGCGGGGGGCCTCTCGCCCTTAAAAATGAGCAGTTCTTC
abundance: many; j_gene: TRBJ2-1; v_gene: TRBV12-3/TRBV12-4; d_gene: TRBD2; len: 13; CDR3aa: CASTPGGEWEQFF; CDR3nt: TGTGCCAGCACCCCCGGGGGGGAGTGGGAGCAGTTCTTC
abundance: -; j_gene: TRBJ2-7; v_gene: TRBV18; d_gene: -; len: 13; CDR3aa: CASSPQQGSEQYF; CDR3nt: TGTGCCAGCTCACCACAACAGGGCTCCGAGCAGTACTTC
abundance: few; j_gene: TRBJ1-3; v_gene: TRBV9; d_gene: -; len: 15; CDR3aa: CASSVGVLSGGTIYF; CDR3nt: TGTGCCAGCAGCGTAGGCGTCCTATCGGGAGGCACCATATATTTT
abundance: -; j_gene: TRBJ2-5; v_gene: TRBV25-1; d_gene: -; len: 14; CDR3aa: CASSESSDWETQYF; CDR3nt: TGTGCCAGCAGTGAATCGTCAGATTGGGAGACCCAGTACTTC
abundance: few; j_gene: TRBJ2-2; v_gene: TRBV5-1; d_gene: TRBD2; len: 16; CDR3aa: CASSLWDGGAFGELFF; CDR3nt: TGCGCCAGCAGCTTGTGGGACGGGGGGGCCTTCGGGGAGCTGTTTTTT
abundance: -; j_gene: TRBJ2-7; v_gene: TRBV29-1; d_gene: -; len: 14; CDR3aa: CSVEGLTESYEQYF; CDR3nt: TGCAGCGTTGAAGGGTTGACAGAGTCCTACGAGCAGTACTTC
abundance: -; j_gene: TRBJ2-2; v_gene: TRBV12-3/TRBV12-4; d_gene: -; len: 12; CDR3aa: CASETSTGELFF; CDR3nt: TGTGCCAGCGAGACATCCACCGGGGAGCTGTTTTTT
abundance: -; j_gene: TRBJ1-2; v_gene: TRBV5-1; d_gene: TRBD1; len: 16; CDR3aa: CASSTDRGNANYGYTF; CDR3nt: TGCGCCAGCAGCACAGACAGGGGGAACGCTAACTATGGCTACACCTTC
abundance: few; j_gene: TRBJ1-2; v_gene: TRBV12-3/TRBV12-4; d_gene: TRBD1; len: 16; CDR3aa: CASSLGPDRENYGYTF; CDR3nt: TGTGCCAGCAGTTTAGGACCTGACAGGGAAAACTATGGCTACACCTTC
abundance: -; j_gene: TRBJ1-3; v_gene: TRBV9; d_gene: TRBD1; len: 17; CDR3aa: CASSPPGQGARGNTIYF; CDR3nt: TGTGCCAGCAGCCCACCCGGACAGGGGGCGCGTGGAAACACCATATATTTT
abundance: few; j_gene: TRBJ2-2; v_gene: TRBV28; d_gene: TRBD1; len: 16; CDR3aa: CASRPPGQANTGELFF; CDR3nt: TGTGCCAGCAGACCCCCGGGACAGGCGAACACCGGGGAGCTGTTTTTT